This is a list of T cell receptor beta chains from one sample in a study of blood T cell repertoires in COVID-19. The data were produced by immunoSEQ multiplex PCR, yet TCRdb's version contains in-frame clones alone and is incomplete. Here the sample spans 150,000 to 200,000 clones, about 88% being singletons. The specimen sequenced was peripheral blood. These receptors were taken from a woman under 40 with active or convalescent COVID-19. CDR3s include the opening cysteine and the closing phenylalanine or tryptophan. A D gene is named only where the DNA matches it firmly. Only some rows state a clone size, as once, few, many or a class for expanded clones.

abundance	v_gene	j_gene	d_gene	CDR3nt	CDR3aa
NA	TRBV28	TRBJ1-4	TRBD1	TGTGCCACCCAAACAGGGGGATCAGGTGAAAAACTGTTTTTT	CATQTGGSGEKLFF
few	TRBV18	TRBJ1-1	NA	TGTGCCAGCTCACCGACCGGGGGGTCGTATGAAGCTTTCTTT	CASSPTGGSYEAFF
NA	TRBV27	TRBJ1-1	TRBD1	TGTGCCAGCAGTATCGGACAGGGCGCTGAAGCTTTCTTT	CASSIGQGAEAFF
once	TRBV12-3/TRBV12-4	TRBJ2-5	TRBD2	TGTGCCAGCAGTGGGACTAGAGAGACCCAGTACTTC	CASSGTRETQYF
once	TRBV18	TRBJ2-2	NA	TGTGCCAGCTCACCACTCGGGTGGCAATACACCGGGGAGCTGTTTTTT	CASSPLGWQYTGELFF
NA	TRBV9	TRBJ1-2	NA	TGTGCCAGCAGCGTTGACAGCAACCCCAACTATGGCTACACCTTC	CASSVDSNPNYGYTF
NA	TRBV27	TRBJ2-2	TRBD2	TGTGCCAGCAGTTTCTCCGGGACTAGTTTTAGGGGGGAGCTGTTTTTT	CASSFSGTSFRGELFF
NA	TRBV2	TRBJ2-7	TRBD2	TGTGCCAGCAGTGAATCCCTAGCGGGAGTAGGACAGTACTTC	CASSESLAGVGQYF
NA	TRBV11-2	TRBJ2-3	TRBD2	TGTGCCAGCAGCTTAGCGGCGGGGGCAGATACGCAGTATTTT	CASSLAAGADTQYF
NA	TRBV13	TRBJ2-2	NA	TGTGCCAGCAGCTCTATCCTAGGTGGTACCGGGGAGCTGTTTTTT	CASSSILGGTGELFF
few	TRBV5-1	TRBJ2-5	TRBD2	TGCGCCAGCAGCTTGGGAGATAGCGGGTACCAAGAGACCCAGTACTTC	CASSLGDSGYQETQYF
once	TRBV11-3	TRBJ2-1	TRBD1	TGTGCCAGCAGCTTACGCGGGACAGGGGGCAATGAGCAGTTCTTC	CASSLRGTGGNEQFF
NA	TRBV28	TRBJ1-5	NA	TGTGCCAGCACAGAAAGCAATCAGCCCCAGCATTTT	CASTESNQPQHF
NA	TRBV19	TRBJ1-1	NA	TGTGCCACCGCGTCCGGGGGTGAAGCTTTCTTT	CATASGGEAFF
NA	TRBV20-1	TRBJ2-1	TRBD2	TGCAGTGCTAGTCTAGGCGGGGGGCACAATGAGCAGTTCTTC	CSASLGGGHNEQFF
NA	TRBV2	TRBJ2-4	NA	TGTGCCAGCAGTGTCGAGGTCATTCAGTACTTC	CASSVEVIQYF
NA	TRBV28	TRBJ1-2	NA	TGTGCCAGCAGTCTCTACTATGGCTACACCTTC	CASSLYYGYTF
NA	TRBV27	TRBJ2-4	TRBD1	TGTGCCAGCAGCCTCTGGTCGGGACAGGGGGCTCTAAACATTCAGTACTTC	CASSLWSGQGALNIQYF
NA	TRBV19	TRBJ2-1	NA	TGTGCCAGTAATTCAATCTGGGGGGACGGTTACAATGAGCAGTTCTTC	CASNSIWGDGYNEQFF
NA	TRBV13	TRBJ2-4	NA	TGTGCCAGCAGCCCACAGGGCTCGGCCAAAAACATTCAGTACTTC	CASSPQGSAKNIQYF
NA	TRBV4-1	TRBJ2-5	TRBD1	TGCGCCAGCAGCCAAGGGGACAGATCTACCCAGACCCAGTACTTC	CASSQGDRSTQTQYF
many	TRBV6-6	TRBJ1-2	TRBD1	TGTGCCAGCAGTTACGGGACAGAGGGAGTCTACACCTTC	CASSYGTEGVYTF
NA	TRBV11-2	TRBJ1-1	TRBD1	TGTGCCAGCAGCTTAGGTACAGGGGGAGCTGTGAACACTGAAGCTTTCTTT	CASSLGTGGAVNTEAFF
few	TRBV7-9	TRBJ1-1	TRBD1	TGTGCCAGCAGCTTAGCGGGACAGGGGAGCACTGAAGCTTTCTTT	CASSLAGQGSTEAFF
NA	TRBV7-9	TRBJ2-1	TRBD2	TGTGCCAGCAGTCCCGGGACTAGCGGGGGGGGCGATGAGCAGTTCTTC	CASSPGTSGGGDEQFF
NA	TRBV28	TRBJ2-5	NA	TGTGCCAGCAGTTTATTGTCACAAGAGACCCAGTACTTC	CASSLLSQETQYF
once	TRBV6-5	TRBJ1-5	TRBD1	TGTGCCAGCAGCTCCGGGACAGGGGGCGGGCAGCCCCAGCATTTT	CASSSGTGGGQPQHF
few	TRBV24-1	TRBJ2-1	NA	TGTGCCACCAGTGACCGGGGGGCAGGGTTCGGAAATGAGCAGTTCTTC	CATSDRGAGFGNEQFF
NA	TRBV28	TRBJ1-5	TRBD1	TGTGCCAGGCCTAGGACAGGGGTTCTCCGTAGCAATCAGCCCCAGCATTTT	CARPRTGVLRSNQPQHF